Listed here are 5 T cell receptor beta chains from one sample, sequenced in a study of regulatory T cells in long-lasting Graves disease. The TCR beta library used iRepertoire HTBI primers with Arm-PCR amplification of CDR3. TCRdb ran MiXCR on the multiplex PCR reads and lists one entry per CDR3 protein. This sample has about 470,000 distinct CDR3 sequences; roughly 21% occur once, and the top ten carry roughly 7%. Time point here: persistent/refractory GD, antithyroid drugs over 5 years with positive TRAb. From RNA extracted from PBMCs, the TCR library was made. The sample consisted of peripheral blood mononuclear cells (PBMCs), taken when the disease was refractory, from a patient treated with antithyroid drugs. The receptors stem from a female donor with Graves disease.

This clonotype was detected many times. This CDR3 is CASSYGGTEAFF. The CDR3 DNA reads as TGTGCCAGCAGTTACGGGGGCACTGAAGCTTTCTTT. The rearrangement joins TRBV6-2 or TRBV6-3 to TRBJ1-1; D possibly corresponds to TRBD1 (5 bases). The germline V and J ends were trimmed by 2 bases and 4 bases, with 5 bases remaining between them. The CDR3 is 12 amino acids. In germline, CDR1 is MNHEY, CDR2 SVGEGT.

The rearrangement joins TRBV2 to TRBJ1-1, with 8 nucleotides matching TRBD1. Germline trimming cut 6 bases from V and 5 bases from J; bases unmatched to any gene: 8. The V gene's germline CDR1 is SNHLY and CDR2 FYNNEI. This CDR3 has 14 residues. CDR3 sequence (DNA): TGTGCCAGCAGAGTGACAGGGGAGGGAACTGAAGCTTTCTTT. Translated, it gives CASRVTGEGTEAFF.

This clonotype was detected a few times. At one end, the junction sequence differs from germline, possibly due to a read error. The rearrangement links TRBV6-6 to TRBJ2-7, with TRBD1 identical over 7 bases. Germline values: CDR1 MNHNY, CDR2 SVGAGI (reference sequence). The CDR3 has 15 residues. The chain's CDR3 is CAGSYSRDRVNEQYF. Written as DNA, the CDR3 is TGTGCCGGCAGTTACTCGCGAGACAGGGTCAACGAGCAGTACTTC.

This clonotype was counted many times. This chain links TRBV28 with TRBJ1-2, with unresolved D. Germline V gene sequence: CDR1 MDHEN, CDR2 SYDVKM. V was shortened by 4 bases and J by 3 bases, with 6 bases between the two germline ends. This CDR3 has 12 residues. CDR3 residues: CASSSDYYGYTF. For the CDR3, the DNA is TGTGCCAGCAGTTCGGACTACTATGGCTACACCTTC.

This clonotype was detected ten times or more. The CDR3 loop is CASSVDPGNTIYF. CDR3 nucleotide sequence: TGTGCCAGCAGCGTAGACCCTGGAAACACCATATATTTT. The chain joins TRBV9 to TRBJ1-3; D is undetermined. CDR1 is SGDLS and CDR2 is YYNGEE in the germline V gene. Deletions cut 0 bases from V and 2 bases from J, with 3 bases between. The CDR3 spans 13 residues.